This T cell receptor (beta chain) is drawn from a study of circulating and synovial CD4+ cells in juvenile arthritis. Study results and limitations: CPL versus bulk CD4 samples: T cell genome counts differed by at least an order of magnitude. These repertoires were less diverse than bulk blood CD4 repertoires.

Deletions cut 3 bases from V and 7 bases from J, with 6 bases between. This CDR3 is built from 12 residues. Germline assignment: CDR1 SGHNT and CDR2 YENEEA. Comment on this clone: Its antigen is unknown.

Donors were patients with active juvenile idiopathic arthritis. Method: immunoSEQ multiplex PCR; TCRdb's copy keeps in-frame clones and lacks some. The sample has 2,700 or so clones; more than 75% are singletons. The chain carries TRBV11-3 and TRBJ2-2; no definite D call. The sample comprised HLA-DR+ CD4+ T cells from blood. Subset given: circulating pathogenic-like lymphocytes, sorted as HLA-DR+CD14-CD3+CD4+CD25low/- blood T cells. The TCR was taken from a human donor with juvenile idiopathic arthritis. The CDR3 DNA follows: TGTGCCAGCAGCTTCGAGGTCGGGGAGCTGTTTTTT. Translation: CASSFEVGELFF.